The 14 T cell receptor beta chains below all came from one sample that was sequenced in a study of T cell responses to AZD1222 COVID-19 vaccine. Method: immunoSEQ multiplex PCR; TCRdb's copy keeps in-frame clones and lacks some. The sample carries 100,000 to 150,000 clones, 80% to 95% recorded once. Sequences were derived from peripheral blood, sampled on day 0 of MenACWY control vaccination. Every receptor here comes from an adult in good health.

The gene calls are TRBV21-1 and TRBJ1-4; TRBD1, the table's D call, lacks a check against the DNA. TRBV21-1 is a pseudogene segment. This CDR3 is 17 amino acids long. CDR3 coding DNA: TGTGCCAGCAGCAAAGTCAGGGAACAGGGTGCTAATGAAAAACTGTTTTTT. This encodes CASSKVREQGANEKLFF.

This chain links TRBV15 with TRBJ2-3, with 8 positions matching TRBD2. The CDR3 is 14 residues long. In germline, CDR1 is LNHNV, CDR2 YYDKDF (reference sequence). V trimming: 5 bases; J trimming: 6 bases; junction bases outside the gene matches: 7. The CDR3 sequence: CATSLDGGEDTQYF. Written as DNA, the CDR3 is TGTGCCACCAGCCTGGACGGGGGGGAGGATACGCAGTATTTT.

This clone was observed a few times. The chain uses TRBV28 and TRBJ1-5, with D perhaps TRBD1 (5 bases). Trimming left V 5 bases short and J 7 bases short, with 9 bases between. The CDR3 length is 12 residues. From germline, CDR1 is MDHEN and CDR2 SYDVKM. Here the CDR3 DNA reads TGTGCCAGCAGTGGGGGAGGCCAGCCCCAGCATTTT. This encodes CASSGGGQPQHF. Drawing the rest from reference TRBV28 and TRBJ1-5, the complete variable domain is DVKVTQSSRYLVKRTGEKVFLECVQDMDHENMFWYRQDPGLGLRLIYFSYDVKMKEKGDIPEGYSVSREKKERFSLILESASTNQTSMYLCASSGGGQPQHFGDGTRLSIL.

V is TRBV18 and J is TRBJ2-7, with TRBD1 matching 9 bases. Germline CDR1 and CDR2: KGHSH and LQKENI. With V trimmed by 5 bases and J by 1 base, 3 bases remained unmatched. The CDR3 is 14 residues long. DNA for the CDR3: TGTGCCAGCTCAGAGACAGGGGGATCCTACGAGCAGTACGTC. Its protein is CASSETGGSYEQYV.

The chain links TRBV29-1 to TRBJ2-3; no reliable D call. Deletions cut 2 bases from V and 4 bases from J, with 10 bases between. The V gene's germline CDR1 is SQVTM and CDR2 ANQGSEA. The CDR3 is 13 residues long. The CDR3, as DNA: TGCAGCGTTGAACCCGCCTCCTCAGATACGCAGTATTTT. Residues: CSVEPASSDTQYF.

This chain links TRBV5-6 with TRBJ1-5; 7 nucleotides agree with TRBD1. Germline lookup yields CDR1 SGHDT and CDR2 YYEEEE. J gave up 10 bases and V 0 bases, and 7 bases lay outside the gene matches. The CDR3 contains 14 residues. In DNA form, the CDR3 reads TGTGCCAGCAGCTTGGCCTCAGGGGGTTATCCCCAGCATTTT. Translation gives CASSLASGGYPQHF.

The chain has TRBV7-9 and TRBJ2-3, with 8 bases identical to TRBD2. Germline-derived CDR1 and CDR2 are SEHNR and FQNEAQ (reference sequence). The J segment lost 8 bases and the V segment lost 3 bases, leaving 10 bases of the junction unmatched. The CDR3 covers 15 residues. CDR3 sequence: CASSFSGGTAGTQYF. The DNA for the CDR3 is TGTGCCAGCAGCTTCAGCGGGGGCACCGCGGGTACGCAGTATTTT.

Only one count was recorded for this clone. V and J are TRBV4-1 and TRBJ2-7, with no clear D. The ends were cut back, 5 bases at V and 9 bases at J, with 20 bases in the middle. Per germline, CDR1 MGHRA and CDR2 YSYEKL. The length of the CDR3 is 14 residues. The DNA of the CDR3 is TGCGCCAGCAGCTATTACCCGCTACAAGTGCGGCAGTACTTC. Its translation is CASSYYPLQVRQYF.

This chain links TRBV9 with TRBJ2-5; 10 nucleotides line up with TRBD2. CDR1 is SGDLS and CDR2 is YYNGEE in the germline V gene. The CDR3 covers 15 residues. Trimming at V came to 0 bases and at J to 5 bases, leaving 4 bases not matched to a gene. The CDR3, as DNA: TGTGCCAGCAGCGTAGAAGCGGGGGGGCTGGAGACCCAGTACTTC. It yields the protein CASSVEAGGLETQYF.

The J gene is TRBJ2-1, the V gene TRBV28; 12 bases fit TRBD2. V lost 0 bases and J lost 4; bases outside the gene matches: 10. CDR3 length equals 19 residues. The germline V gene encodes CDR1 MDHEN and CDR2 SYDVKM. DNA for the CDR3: TGTGCCAGCAGTTTATGGGCTAGCGGGGGGGCCGGGCAATACAATGAGCAGTTCTTC. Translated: CASSLWASGGAGQYNEQFF.

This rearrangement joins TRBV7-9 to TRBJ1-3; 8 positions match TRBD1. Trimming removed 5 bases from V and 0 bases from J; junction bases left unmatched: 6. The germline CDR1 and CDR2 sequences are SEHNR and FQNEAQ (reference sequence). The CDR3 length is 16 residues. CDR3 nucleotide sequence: TGTGCCAGCAGCCCGCGGACAGGGACCTCTGGAAACACCATATATTTT. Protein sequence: CASSPRTGTSGNTIYF.

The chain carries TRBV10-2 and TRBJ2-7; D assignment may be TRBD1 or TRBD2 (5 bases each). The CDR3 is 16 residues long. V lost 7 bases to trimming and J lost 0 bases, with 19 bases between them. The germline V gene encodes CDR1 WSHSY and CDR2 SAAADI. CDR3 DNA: TGCGCCAGCATTCATCGGGACGCCCAGAGCTCCTACGAGCAGTACGTC. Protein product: CASIHRDAQSSYEQYV.

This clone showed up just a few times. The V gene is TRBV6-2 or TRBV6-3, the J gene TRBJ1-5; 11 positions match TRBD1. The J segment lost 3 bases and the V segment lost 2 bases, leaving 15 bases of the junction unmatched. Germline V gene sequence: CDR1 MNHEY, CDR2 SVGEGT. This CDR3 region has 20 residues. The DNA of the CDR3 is TGTGCCAGCAGTTACGTCGGACAGGGGGCCTACTTTCCTCTCAATCAGCCCCAGCATTTT. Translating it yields CASSYVGQGAYFPLNQPQHF.

The DNA of the CDR3 is TGTGCCAGCAGCTTGTCCGGCAGGGCTAAGCAGCCCCAGCATTTT. This encodes CASSLSGRAKQPQHF. The rearrangement uses TRBV5-6 and TRBJ1-5, with a tentative D call TRBD1 (5 bases). The CDR3 has 15 residues. Trimming removed 1 base from V and 7 bases from J, with 15 bases in between. Germline CDR1 is SGHDT and CDR2 is YYEEEE.